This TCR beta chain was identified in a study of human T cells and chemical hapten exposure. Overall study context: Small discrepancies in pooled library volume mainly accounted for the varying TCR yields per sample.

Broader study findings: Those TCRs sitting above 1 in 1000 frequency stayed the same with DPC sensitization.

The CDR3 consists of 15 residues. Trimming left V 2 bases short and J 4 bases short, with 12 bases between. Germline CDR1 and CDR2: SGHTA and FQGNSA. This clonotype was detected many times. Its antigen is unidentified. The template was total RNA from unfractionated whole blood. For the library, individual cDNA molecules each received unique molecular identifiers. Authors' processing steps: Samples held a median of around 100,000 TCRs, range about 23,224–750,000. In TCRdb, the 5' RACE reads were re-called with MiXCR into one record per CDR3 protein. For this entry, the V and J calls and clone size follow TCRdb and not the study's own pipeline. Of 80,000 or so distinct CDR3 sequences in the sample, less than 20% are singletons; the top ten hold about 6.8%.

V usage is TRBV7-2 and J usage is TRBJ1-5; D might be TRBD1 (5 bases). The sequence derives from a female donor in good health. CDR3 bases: TGTGCCAGCAGCTTATGGGGGACGGCAAATCAGCCCCAGCATTTT. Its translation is CASSLWGTANQPQHF.